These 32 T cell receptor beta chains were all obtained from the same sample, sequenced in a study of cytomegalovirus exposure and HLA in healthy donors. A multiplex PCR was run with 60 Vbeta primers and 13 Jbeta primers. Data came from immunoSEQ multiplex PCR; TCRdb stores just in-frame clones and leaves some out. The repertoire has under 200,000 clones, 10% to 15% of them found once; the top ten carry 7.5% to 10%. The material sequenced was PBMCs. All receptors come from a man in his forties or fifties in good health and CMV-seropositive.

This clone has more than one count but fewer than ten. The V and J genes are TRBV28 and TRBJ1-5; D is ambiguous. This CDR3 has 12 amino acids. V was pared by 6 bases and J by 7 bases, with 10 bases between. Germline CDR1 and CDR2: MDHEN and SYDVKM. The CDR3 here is CASRITGQPQHF. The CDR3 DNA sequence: TGTGCCAGCAGAATCACCGGGCAGCCCCAGCATTTT.

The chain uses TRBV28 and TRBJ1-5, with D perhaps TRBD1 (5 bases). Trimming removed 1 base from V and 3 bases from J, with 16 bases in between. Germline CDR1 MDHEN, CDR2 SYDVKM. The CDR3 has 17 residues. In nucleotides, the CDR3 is TGTGCCAGCAGTTTATCGGCTGGTCGGGGACTCAATCAGCCCCAGCATTTT. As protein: CASSLSAGRGLNQPQHF.

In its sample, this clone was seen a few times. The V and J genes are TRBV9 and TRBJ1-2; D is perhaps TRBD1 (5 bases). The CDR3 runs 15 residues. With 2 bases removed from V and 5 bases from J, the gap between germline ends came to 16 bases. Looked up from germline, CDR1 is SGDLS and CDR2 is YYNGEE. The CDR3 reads CASSVAPGQQYGYTF. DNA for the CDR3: TGTGCCAGCAGCGTCGCACCAGGGCAGCAATATGGCTACACCTTC.

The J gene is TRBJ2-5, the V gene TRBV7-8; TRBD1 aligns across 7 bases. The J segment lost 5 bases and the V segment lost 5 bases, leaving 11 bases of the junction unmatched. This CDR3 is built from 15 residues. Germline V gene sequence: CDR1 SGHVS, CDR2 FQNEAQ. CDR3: CASSPRKGAGETQYF. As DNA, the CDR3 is TGTGCCAGCAGCCCTAGGAAGGGGGCCGGGGAGACCCAGTACTTC.

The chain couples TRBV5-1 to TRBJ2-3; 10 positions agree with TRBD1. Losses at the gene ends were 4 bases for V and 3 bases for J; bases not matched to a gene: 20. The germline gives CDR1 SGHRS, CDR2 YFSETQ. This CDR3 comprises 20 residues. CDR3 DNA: TGCGCCAGCAGCCTACAGGTCGGTGACAGGGGGCAATTGAGGACAGATACGCAGTATTTT. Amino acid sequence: CASSLQVGDRGQLRTDTQYF.

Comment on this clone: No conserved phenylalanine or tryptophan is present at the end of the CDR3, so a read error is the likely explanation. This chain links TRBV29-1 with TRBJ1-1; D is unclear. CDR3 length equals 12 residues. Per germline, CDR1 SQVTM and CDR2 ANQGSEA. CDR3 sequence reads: CRVGEANTEAFL. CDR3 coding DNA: TGCAGAGTTGGCGAAGCGAACACTGAAGCTTTCCTT.

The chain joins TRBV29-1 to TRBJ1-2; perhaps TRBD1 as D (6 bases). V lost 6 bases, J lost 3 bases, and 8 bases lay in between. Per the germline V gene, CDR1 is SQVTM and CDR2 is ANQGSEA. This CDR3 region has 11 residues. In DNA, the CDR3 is TGCAGCGTAAACAGGGACTATGGCTACACCTTC. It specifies CSVNRDYGYTF.

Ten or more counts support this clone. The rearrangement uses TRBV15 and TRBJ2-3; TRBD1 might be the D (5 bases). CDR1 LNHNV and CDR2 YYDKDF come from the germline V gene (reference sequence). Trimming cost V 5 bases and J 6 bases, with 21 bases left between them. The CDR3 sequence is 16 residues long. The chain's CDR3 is CATSRTRPSHMDTQYF. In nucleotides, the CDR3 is TGTGCCACCAGCCGGACAAGGCCGTCCCACATGGATACGCAGTATTTT.

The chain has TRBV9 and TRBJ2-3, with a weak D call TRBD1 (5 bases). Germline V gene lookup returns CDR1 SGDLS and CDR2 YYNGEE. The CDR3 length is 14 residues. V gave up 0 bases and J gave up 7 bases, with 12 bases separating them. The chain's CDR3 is CASSVGSRAHTQYF. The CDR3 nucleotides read TGTGCCAGCAGCGTAGGGTCCAGGGCACATACGCAGTATTTT.

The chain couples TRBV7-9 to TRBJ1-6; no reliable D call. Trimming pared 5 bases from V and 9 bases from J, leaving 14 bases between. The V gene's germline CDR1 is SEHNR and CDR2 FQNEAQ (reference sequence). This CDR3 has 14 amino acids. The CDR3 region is CASSPDLEVSPLHF. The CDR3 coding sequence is TGTGCCAGCAGCCCAGACTTGGAGGTTTCACCCCTCCACTTT.

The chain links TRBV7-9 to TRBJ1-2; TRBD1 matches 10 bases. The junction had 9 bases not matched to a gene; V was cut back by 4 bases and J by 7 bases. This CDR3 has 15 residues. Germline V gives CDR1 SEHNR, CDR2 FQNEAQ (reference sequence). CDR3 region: CASSSSGTGAGGYTF. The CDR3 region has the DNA TGTGCCAGCAGCTCCTCCGGGACAGGGGCGGGTGGCTACACCTTC.

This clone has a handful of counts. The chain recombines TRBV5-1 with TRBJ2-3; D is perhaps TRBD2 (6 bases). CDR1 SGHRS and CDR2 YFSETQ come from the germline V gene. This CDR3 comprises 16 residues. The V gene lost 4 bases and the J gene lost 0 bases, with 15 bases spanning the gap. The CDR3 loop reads CASSPSAGTSTDTQYF. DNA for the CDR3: TGCGCCAGCAGCCCCAGCGCAGGGACTAGCACAGATACGCAGTATTTT.

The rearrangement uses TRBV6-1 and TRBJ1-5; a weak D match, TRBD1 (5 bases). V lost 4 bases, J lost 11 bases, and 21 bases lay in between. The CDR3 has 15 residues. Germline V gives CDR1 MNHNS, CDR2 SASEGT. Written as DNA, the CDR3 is TGTGCCAGCAGTGCTCTGGGACGCCTGGGGGGAGCCCAGCATTTT. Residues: CASSALGRLGGAQHF.

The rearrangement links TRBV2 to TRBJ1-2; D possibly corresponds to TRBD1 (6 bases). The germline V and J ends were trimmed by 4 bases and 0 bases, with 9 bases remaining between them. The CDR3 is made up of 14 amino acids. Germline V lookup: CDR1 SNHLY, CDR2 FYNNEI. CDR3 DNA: TGTGCCAGCAGTGGGACAGTATCTAACTATGGCTACACCTTC. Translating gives CASSGTVSNYGYTF. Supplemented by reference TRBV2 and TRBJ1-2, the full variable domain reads EPEVTQTPSHQVTQMGQEVILRCVPISNHLYFYWYRQILGQKVEFLVSFYNNEISEKSEIFDDQFSVERPDGSNFTLKIRSTKLEDSAMYFCASSGTVSNYGYTFGSGTRLTVV.

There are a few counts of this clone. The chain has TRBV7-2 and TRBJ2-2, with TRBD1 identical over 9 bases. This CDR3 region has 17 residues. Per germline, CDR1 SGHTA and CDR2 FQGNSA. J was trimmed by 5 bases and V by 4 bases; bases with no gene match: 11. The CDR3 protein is CASSSPLDRGGTGELFF. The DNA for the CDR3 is TGTGCCAGCAGCTCTCCCCTTGACAGGGGGGGAACCGGGGAGCTGTTTTTT.

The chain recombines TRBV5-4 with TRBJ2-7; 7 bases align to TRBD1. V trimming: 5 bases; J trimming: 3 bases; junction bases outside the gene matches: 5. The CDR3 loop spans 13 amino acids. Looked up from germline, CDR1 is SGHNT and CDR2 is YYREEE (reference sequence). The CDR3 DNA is TGTGCCAGCAGGGGCCGGGACAGCTACGAGCAGTACTTC. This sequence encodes CASRGRDSYEQYF.

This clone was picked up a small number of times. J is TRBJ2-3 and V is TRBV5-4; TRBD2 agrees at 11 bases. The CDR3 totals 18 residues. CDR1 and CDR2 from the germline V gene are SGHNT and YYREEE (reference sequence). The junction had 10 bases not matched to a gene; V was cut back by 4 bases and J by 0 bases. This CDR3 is CASSISSGGRSSTDTQYF. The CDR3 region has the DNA TGTGCCAGCAGCATCTCTAGCGGGGGGAGATCTAGCACAGATACGCAGTATTTT.

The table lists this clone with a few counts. CDR3: CASRDLAGSSYNEQFF. In DNA, the CDR3 is TGCGCCAGCAGGGACCTAGCGGGCAGCTCCTACAATGAGCAGTTCTTC. The chain combines TRBV10-2 with TRBJ2-1; 8 bases are shared with TRBD2. The V and J ends lost 6 bases and 0 bases, in that order; junction bases with no gene match: 7. This CDR3 has 16 residues. Germline CDR1 WSHSY, CDR2 SAAADI.

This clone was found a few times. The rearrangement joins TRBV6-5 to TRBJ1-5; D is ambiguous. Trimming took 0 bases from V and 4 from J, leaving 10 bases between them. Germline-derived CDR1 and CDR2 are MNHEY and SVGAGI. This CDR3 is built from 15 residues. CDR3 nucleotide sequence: TGTGCCAGCAGTTACTCAGGCGGGTGGAATCAGCCCCAGCATTTT. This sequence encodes CASSYSGGWNQPQHF.

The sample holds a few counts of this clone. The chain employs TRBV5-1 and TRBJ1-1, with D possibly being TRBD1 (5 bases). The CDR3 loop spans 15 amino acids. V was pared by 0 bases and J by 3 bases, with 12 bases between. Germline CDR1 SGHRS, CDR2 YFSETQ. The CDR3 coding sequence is TGCGCCAGCAGCTTGGAACTAGCGGGGGACACTGAAGCTTTCTTT. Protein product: CASSLELAGDTEAFF.

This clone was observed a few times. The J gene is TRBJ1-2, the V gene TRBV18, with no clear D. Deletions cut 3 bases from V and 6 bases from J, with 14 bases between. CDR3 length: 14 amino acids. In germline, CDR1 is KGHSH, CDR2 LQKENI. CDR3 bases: TGTGCCAGCTCACCCCGCGGAGGGTCCGATGGCTACACCTTC. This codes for CASSPRGGSDGYTF.

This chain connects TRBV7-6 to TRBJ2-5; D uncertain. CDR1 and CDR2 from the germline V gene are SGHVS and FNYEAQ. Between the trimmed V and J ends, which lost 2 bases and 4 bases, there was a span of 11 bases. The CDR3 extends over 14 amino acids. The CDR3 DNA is TGTGCCAGCAGCTTAATGGCGGCCTCAGAGACCCAGTACTTC. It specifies CASSLMAASETQYF.

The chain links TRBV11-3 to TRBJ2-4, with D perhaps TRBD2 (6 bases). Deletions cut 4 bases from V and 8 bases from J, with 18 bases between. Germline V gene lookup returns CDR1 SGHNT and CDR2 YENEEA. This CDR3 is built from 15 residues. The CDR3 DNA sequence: TGTGCCAGCAGCTCAGCCGGCCTCGGGGGAGACATTCAGTACTTC. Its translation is CASSSAGLGGDIQYF.

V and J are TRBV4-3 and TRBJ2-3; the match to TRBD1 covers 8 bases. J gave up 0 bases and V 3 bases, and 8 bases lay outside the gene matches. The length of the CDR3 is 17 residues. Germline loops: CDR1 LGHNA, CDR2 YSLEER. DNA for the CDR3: TGCGCCAGCAGCCAGTTAGGACAGGGCGGTAGCACAGATACGCAGTATTTT. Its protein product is CASSQLGQGGSTDTQYF.

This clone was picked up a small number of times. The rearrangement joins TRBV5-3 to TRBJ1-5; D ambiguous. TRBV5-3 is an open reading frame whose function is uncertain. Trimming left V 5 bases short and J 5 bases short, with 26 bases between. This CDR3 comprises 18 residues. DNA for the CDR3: TGTGCCAGAAGTCCCGGACGGGCTAGGTCGGGGTCTTATCAGCCCCAGCATTTT. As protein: CARSPGRARSGSYQPQHF.

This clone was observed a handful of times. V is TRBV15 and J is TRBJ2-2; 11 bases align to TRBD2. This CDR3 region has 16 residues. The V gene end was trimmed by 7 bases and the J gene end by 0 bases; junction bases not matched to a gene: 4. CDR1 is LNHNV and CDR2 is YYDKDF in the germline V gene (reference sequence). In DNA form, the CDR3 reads TGTGCCACCAACTTAGCGGGGGGGCCGAACACCGGGGAGCTGTTTTTT. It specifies CATNLAGGPNTGELFF.

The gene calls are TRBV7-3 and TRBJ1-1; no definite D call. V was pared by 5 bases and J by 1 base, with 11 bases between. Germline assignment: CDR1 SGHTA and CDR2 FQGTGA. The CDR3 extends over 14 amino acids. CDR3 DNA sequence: TGTGCCAGCAGCCCGACGGGAACGAACACTGAAGCTTTCTTT. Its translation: CASSPTGTNTEAFF.

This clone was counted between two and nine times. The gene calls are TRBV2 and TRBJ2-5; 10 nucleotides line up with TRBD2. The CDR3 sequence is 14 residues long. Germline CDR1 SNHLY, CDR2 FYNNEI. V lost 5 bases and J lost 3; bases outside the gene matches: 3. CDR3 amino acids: CASSPLAGEETQYF. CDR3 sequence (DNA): TGTGCCAGCAGTCCGCTAGCGGGGGAAGAGACCCAGTACTTC. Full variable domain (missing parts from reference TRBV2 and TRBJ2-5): EPEVTQTPSHQVTQMGQEVILRCVPISNHLYFYWYRQILGQKVEFLVSFYNNEISEKSEIFDDQFSVERPDGSNFTLKIRSTKLEDSAMYFCASSPLAGEETQYFGPGTRLLVL.

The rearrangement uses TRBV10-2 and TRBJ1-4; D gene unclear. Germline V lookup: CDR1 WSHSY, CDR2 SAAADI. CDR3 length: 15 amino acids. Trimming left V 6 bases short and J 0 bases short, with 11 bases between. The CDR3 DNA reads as TGCGCCAGCAGCACACAAGGAGCAACTAATGAAAAACTGTTTTTT. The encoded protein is CASSTQGATNEKLFF.

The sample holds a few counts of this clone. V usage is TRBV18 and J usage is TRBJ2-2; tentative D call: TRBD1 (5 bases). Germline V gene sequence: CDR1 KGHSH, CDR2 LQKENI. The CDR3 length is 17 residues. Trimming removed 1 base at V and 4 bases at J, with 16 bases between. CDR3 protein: CASSPLSSQGITGELFF. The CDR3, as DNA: TGTGCCAGCTCACCACTTTCCAGTCAGGGAATCACCGGGGAGCTGTTTTTT.

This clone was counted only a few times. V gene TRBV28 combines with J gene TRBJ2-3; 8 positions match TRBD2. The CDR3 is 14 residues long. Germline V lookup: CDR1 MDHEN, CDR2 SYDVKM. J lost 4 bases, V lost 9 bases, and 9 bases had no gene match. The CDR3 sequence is CASGLAGDADTQYF. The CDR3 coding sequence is TGTGCCAGTGGCCTAGCGGGCGACGCAGATACGCAGTATTTT.

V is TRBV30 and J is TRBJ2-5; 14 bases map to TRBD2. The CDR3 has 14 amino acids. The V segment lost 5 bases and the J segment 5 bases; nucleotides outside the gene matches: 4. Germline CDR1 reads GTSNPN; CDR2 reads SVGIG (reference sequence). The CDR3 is CAWAGLAGEETQYF. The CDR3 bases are TGTGCCTGGGCGGGACTAGCGGGGGAGGAGACCCAGTACTTC.